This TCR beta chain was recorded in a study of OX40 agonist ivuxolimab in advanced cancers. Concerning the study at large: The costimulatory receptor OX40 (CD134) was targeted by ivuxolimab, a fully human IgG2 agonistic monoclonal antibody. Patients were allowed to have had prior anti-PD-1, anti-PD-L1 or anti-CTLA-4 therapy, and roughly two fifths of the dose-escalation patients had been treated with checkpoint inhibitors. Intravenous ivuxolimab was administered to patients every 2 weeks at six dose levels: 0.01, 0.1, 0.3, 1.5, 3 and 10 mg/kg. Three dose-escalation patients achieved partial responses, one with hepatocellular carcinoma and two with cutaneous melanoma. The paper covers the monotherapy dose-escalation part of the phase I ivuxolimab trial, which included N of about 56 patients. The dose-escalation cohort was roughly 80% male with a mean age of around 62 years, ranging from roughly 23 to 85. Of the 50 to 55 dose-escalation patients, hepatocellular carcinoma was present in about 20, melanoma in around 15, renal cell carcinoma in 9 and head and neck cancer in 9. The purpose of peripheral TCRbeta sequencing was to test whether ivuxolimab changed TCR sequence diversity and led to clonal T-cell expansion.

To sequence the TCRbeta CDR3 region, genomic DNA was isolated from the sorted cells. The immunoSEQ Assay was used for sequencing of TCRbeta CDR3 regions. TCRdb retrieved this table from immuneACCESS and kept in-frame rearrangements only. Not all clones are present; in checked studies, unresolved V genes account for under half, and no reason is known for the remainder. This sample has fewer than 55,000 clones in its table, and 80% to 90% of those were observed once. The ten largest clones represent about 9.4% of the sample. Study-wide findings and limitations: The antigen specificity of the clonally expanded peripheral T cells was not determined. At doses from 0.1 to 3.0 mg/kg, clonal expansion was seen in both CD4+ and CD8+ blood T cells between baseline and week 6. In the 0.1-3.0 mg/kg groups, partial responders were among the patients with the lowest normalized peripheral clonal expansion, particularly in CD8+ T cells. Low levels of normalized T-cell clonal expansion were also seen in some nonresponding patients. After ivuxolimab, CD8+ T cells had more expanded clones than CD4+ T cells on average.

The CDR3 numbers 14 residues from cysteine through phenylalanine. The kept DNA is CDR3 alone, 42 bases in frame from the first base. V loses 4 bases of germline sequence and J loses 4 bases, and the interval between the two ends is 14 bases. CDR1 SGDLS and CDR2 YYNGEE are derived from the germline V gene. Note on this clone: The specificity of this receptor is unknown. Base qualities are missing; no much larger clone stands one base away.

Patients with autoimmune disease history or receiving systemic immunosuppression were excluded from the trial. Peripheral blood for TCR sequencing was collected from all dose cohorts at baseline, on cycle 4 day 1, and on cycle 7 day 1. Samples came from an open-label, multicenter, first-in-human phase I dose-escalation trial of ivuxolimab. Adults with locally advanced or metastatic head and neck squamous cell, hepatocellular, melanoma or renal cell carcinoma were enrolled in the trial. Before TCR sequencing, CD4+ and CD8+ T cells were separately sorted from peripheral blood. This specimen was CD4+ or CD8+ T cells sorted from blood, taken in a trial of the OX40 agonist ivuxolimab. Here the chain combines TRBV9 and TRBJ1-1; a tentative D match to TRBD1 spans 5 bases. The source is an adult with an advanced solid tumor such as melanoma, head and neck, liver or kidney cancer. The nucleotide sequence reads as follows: TGTGCCAGCAGCCCGGGGTCCGGGGGCACTGAAGCTTTCTTT. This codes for CASSPGSGGTEAFF.